Shown below are 32 T cell receptor beta chains from a single sample sequenced in a study of cytomegalovirus exposure and HLA in healthy donors. Primers included in the PCR were 60 Vbeta and 13 Jbeta primers. Method: immunoSEQ multiplex PCR; TCRdb's copy keeps in-frame clones and lacks some. Of under 150,000 clones detected, around 81% appear once; the ten largest clones hold 3% to 5%. The sequenced sample was PBMCs. Receptors were obtained from a woman in her thirties in good health and CMV-seronegative.

This sequence joins TRBV7-2 and TRBJ2-1; D remains unclear. This CDR3 is 12 amino acids long. The ends were cut back, 2 bases at V and 6 bases at J, with 5 bases in the middle. Per the germline V gene, CDR1 is SGHTA and CDR2 is FQGNSA. The CDR3 is CASSLYSNEQFF. DNA for the CDR3: TGTGCCAGCAGCTTATATTCCAATGAGCAGTTCTTC.

Concerning this clone: A read error may produce the germline difference seen at one junction end. This chain connects TRBV7-7 to TRBJ1-5, with 7 positions matching TRBD1. This CDR3 region has 15 residues. The V gene's germline CDR1 is SSHAT and CDR2 FNYEAQ (reference sequence). The CDR3 DNA is TGTGCTAGCAGCTTAGCCCAGGGGGGCAATCAGCCCCAGCATTTT. It specifies CASSLAQGGNQPQHF.

The J gene is TRBJ1-2, the V gene TRBV28, with TRBD1 as a possible D gene (6 bases). V lost 8 bases and J lost 0, with 13 bases in between. The CDR3 loop spans 14 amino acids. Germline CDR1 is MDHEN and CDR2 is SYDVKM. CDR3 sequence: CASGGAGANYGYTF. CDR3 nucleotide sequence: TGTGCCAGCGGGGGGGCAGGAGCTAACTATGGCTACACCTTC.

Only a few counts were recorded for this clone. This sequence joins TRBV11-1 and TRBJ2-5, with 7 bases matching TRBD2. The DNA end is a closer match to TRBJ2-7, so the J assignment may be wrong. The CDR3 totals 13 residues. Germline CDR1 and CDR2: SGHAT and FQDESV (reference sequence). CDR3 nucleotide sequence: TGTGCCAGCGCTAGCGGTTACTTCTACGAGCAGTACTTC. It encodes CASASGYFYEQYF.

The J gene is TRBJ2-1, the V gene TRBV6-6, with 7 positions matching TRBD2. Germline V CDR1 and CDR2: MNHNY, SVGAGI (reference sequence). V lost 7 bases to trimming and J lost 12 bases; unmatched junction nucleotides: 6. CDR3 length: 11 residues. This CDR3 reads CASMGGSGQFF. Written as DNA, the CDR3 is TGTGCCAGCATGGGAGGGAGCGGGCAGTTCTTC.

The chain employs TRBV7-9 and TRBJ1-1, with a tentative D call TRBD1 (6 bases). Trimming took off 3 bases at V and 4 bases at J, with 15 bases between the two ends. Germline CDR1 reads SEHNR; CDR2 reads FQNEAQ (reference sequence). The CDR3 loop spans 15 amino acids. CDR3 sequence reads: CASSLYRDKATEAFF. As DNA, the CDR3 is TGTGCCAGCAGCTTGTACCGGGACAAGGCCACTGAAGCTTTCTTT.

This clone was counted once. This chain joins TRBV7-3 and TRBJ2-7, with TRBD2 identical over 11 bases. Germline CDR1 and CDR2: SGHTA and FQGTGA. The junction had 3 bases not matched to a gene; V was cut back by 5 bases and J by 3 bases. This CDR3 contains 14 residues. For the CDR3, the DNA is TGTGCCAGCAGCGTTAGCGGGAGGGGCTACGAGCAGTACTTC. Protein product: CASSVSGRGYEQYF.

The chain combines TRBV15 with TRBJ2-7; 11 bases are a match to TRBD1. Germline V CDR1 and CDR2: LNHNV, YYDKDF (reference sequence). The V and J ends lost 2 bases and 6 bases, in that order; junction bases with no gene match: 6. The CDR3 loop spans 15 amino acids. This CDR3 reads CATSRPRTGGSEQYF. CDR3 nucleotides: TGTGCCACCAGCAGACCCCGGACAGGGGGCAGCGAGCAGTACTTC.

The rearrangement uses TRBV13 and TRBJ2-1; D is undetermined. Germline V lookup: CDR1 PRHDT, CDR2 FYEKMQ (reference sequence). This CDR3 comprises 13 residues. Trimming pared 5 bases from V and 10 bases from J, leaving 15 bases between. This chain's CDR3 is CASSPQTIAEQFF. The DNA of the CDR3 is TGTGCCAGCAGCCCCCAGACCATAGCAGAGCAGTTCTTC.

CDR3 protein: CASSQAYEQYF. The DNA for the CDR3 is TGTGCCAGCAGCCAGGCCTACGAGCAGTACTTC. The rearrangement links TRBV5-5 to TRBJ2-7; D unresolved. Germline V CDR1 and CDR2: SGHKS, YYEKEE (reference sequence). Trimming stripped 4 bases from V and 2 bases from J, with 4 bases between. The CDR3 totals 11 residues.

The V and J genes are TRBV7-8 and TRBJ2-6, with TRBD1 matching over 12 bases. V lost 4 bases and J lost 4; bases outside the gene matches: 5. The CDR3 is 17 amino acids. CDR1 is SGHVS, CDR2 FQNEAQ, per germline. CDR3 DNA: TGTGCCAGCAGCTCCCGGGACAGGGGGCCCGGGGCCAACGTCCTGACTTTC. It translates to CASSSRDRGPGANVLTF.

V and J are TRBV7-2 and TRBJ2-2, with a weak D call TRBD1 (5 bases). This CDR3 region has 14 residues. V lost 1 base and J 6 bases, leaving 9 bases between the germline ends. Germline values: CDR1 SGHTA, CDR2 FQGNSA. CDR3 region: CASSLGVTAGELFF. The CDR3 DNA is TGTGCCAGCAGCTTAGGGGTGACAGCCGGGGAGCTGTTTTTT.

This clone came up once. This chain links TRBV28 with TRBJ2-4; TRBD2 aligns across 11 bases. The V gene end was trimmed by 3 bases and the J gene end by 0 bases; junction bases not matched to a gene: 4. Germline CDR1 reads MDHEN; CDR2 reads SYDVKM. The CDR3 has 17 amino acids. For the CDR3, the DNA is TGTGCCAGCAGTTTCCGAGGACTAGCGGGAGCCAAAAACATTCAGTACTTC. The encoded protein is CASSFRGLAGAKNIQYF.

This clone has a handful of counts. The chain uses TRBV6-5 and TRBJ1-3; D is uncertain. The CDR3 is 14 amino acids. Per the germline V gene, CDR1 is MNHEY and CDR2 is SVGAGI. Between the trimmed V and J ends, which lost 5 bases and 0 bases, there was a span of 8 bases. The CDR3 loop is CASSRENSGNTIYF. The CDR3, as DNA: TGTGCCAGCAGTCGCGAAAACTCTGGAAACACCATATATTTT.

This chain's CDR3 is CASSLENGVNYEQYF. CDR3 in DNA: TGTGCCAGCAGCTTAGAAAACGGGGTTAACTACGAGCAGTACTTC. The chain joins TRBV7-2 to TRBJ2-7; weak D call: TRBD2 (5 bases). V was pared by 1 base and J by 3 bases, with 13 bases between. The germline V gene encodes CDR1 SGHTA and CDR2 FQGNSA. The CDR3 has 15 residues.

Note on this clone: The sample contains more than one DNA sequence encoding this CDR3. The chain recombines TRBV19 with TRBJ2-7; TRBD1 matches 8 bases. The trim removed 3 bases at V and 5 bases at J, leaving 6 bases unmatched. CDR3 length: 14 amino acids. CDR1 LNHDA and CDR2 SQIVND come from the germline V gene (reference sequence). CDR3 in amino acids: CASSISDRGHEQYF. The CDR3 DNA reads as TGTGCCAGTAGTATTTCCGACAGGGGCCACGAGCAGTACTTC.

This chain joins TRBV5-1 and TRBJ2-7; 13 bases match TRBD2. CDR1 and CDR2 (germline): SGHRS, YFSETQ. This CDR3 has 16 amino acids. The trim removed 5 bases at V and 9 bases at J, leaving 14 bases unmatched. CDR3: CASRPGLAGHRGGQYF. In DNA form, the CDR3 reads TGCGCCAGCAGGCCGGGACTAGCGGGGCACCGCGGGGGGCAGTACTTC. The full variable domain, completed using reference TRBV5-1 and TRBJ2-7, is KAGVTQTPRYLIKTRGQQVTLSCSPISGHRSVSWYQQTPGQGLQFLFEYFSETQRNKGNFPGRFSGRQFSNSRSEMNVSTLELGDSALYLCASRPGLAGHRGGQYFGPGTRLTVT.

In regard to this clone: One junction end disagrees with the germline gene, perhaps due to a read error. This chain connects TRBV12-5 to TRBJ1-1; weak D call: TRBD1 (5 bases). Germline assignment: CDR1 LGHNT and CDR2 FRNRAP. CDR3 length: 12 residues. CDR3 coding DNA: TGTGCTAGTGGTTTGGTAGGGGTAATTTGGAGCTTT. It is translated as CASGLVGVIWSF.

This chain joins TRBV27 and TRBJ1-2; 9 nucleotides align to TRBD1. Germline assignment: CDR1 MNHEY and CDR2 SMNVEV (reference sequence). V was pared by 6 bases and J by 3 bases, with 2 bases of the junction left unmatched. This CDR3 is built from 13 residues. The CDR3 sequence is CASRGQGYYGYTF. CDR3 coding DNA: TGTGCCAGCAGAGGACAGGGGTACTATGGCTACACCTTC.

In this sample, this clone turned up many times. The chain is built from TRBV10-3 and TRBJ1-1; D remains ambiguous. This CDR3 contains 13 residues. The germline CDR1 and CDR2 sequences are ENHRY and SYGVKD. V lost 6 bases and J lost 1, with 9 bases in between. The CDR3 spells CAISPPGNTEAFF. The DNA for the CDR3 is TGTGCCATCAGCCCGCCGGGGAACACTGAAGCTTTCTTT.

The chain is built from TRBV7-8 and TRBJ2-2; 7 nucleotides line up with TRBD1. V trimming: 1 base; J trimming: 1 base; junction bases outside the gene matches: 0. The germline gives CDR1 SGHVS, CDR2 FQNEAQ. The CDR3 totals 15 residues. In DNA form, the CDR3 reads TGTGCCAGCAGCTTAGGGACAGGGAACACCGGGGAGCTGTTTTTT. Residues: CASSLGTGNTGELFF.

This chain joins TRBV18 and TRBJ1-4; no clear D. The CDR3 loop spans 16 amino acids. Germline CDR1 reads KGHSH; CDR2 reads LQKENI. Trimming took off 2 bases at V and 0 bases at J, with 10 bases between the two ends. The CDR3 reads CASSPDAGATNEKLFF. The DNA of the CDR3 is TGTGCCAGCTCACCAGACGCGGGTGCAACTAATGAAAAACTGTTTTTT.

This chain links TRBV13 with TRBJ1-2; 8 bases agree with TRBD1. This CDR3 region has 14 residues. With 5 bases clipped from V and 8 bases from J, the junction kept 10 bases outside the gene matches. CDR1 and CDR2 from the germline V gene are PRHDT and FYEKMQ (reference sequence). CDR3 DNA: TGTGCCAGCAGCCCCCAGGACAGGGCGGCCGGCTACACCTTC. This encodes CASSPQDRAAGYTF.

The genes are TRBV7-2 and TRBJ1-5; weak D call: TRBD1 (6 bases). V lost 5 bases, J lost 0 bases, and 11 bases lay in between. This CDR3 is built from 15 residues. Germline lookup yields CDR1 SGHTA and CDR2 FQGNSA. In DNA form, the CDR3 reads TGTGCCAGCAGCCGTACAGGGACTAGCAATCAGCCCCAGCATTTT. Its translation: CASSRTGTSNQPQHF.

The chain couples TRBV28 to TRBJ2-3, with TRBD1 identical over 7 bases. Per the germline V gene, CDR1 is MDHEN and CDR2 is SYDVKM. With 4 bases clipped from V and 6 bases from J, the junction kept 10 bases outside the gene matches. The CDR3 sequence is 15 residues long. The chain's CDR3 is CASSSGTDVGDTQYF. CDR3 DNA sequence: TGTGCCAGCAGTTCGGGGACAGACGTGGGGGATACGCAGTATTTT.

The chain joins TRBV15 to TRBJ2-2; D remains ambiguous. CDR1 is LNHNV, CDR2 YYDKDF, per germline (reference sequence). CDR3 length: 15 amino acids. Trimming shortened V by 0 bases and J by 4 bases, and 9 bases separated the two germline ends. As DNA, the CDR3 is TGTGCCACCAGCAGAGATAATACGGTCACCGGGGAGCTGTTTTTT. This gives the protein CATSRDNTVTGELFF.

This clone was picked up one time. One end of the junction fails to match germline, which may point to a read error. The V and J genes are TRBV25-1 and TRBJ2-3; 7 bases line up with TRBD1. The CDR3 loop spans 12 amino acids. CDR1 MGHDK and CDR2 SYGVNS come from the germline V gene. The CDR3 here is CASTGGTDTQYF. The CDR3 DNA reads as TGTGCAAGCACAGGGGGCACAGATACGCAGTATTTT.

In the case of this clone: One end of the junction varies from germline; a read error may be responsible. This rearrangement joins TRBV19 to TRBJ1-1; 7 bases are a match to TRBD1. CDR1 LNHDA and CDR2 SQIVND come from the germline V gene (reference sequence). CDR3 size: 14 residues. Here the CDR3 DNA reads TGTGCCAGTAGATCCATACAGGGGAACGCTGAAGCTTTCTTT. Protein: CASRSIQGNAEAFF. Full variable domain (missing parts from reference TRBV19 and TRBJ1-1): DGGITQSPKYLFRKEGQNVTLSCEQNLNHDAMYWYRQDPGQGLRLIYYSQIVNDFQKGDIAEGYSVSREKKESFPLTVTSAQKNPTAFYLCASRSIQGNAEAFFGQGTRLTVV.

This clone was detected only once. The chain links TRBV6-5 to TRBJ2-1; 11 bases line up with TRBD2. CDR3 length: 15 amino acids. V shed 5 bases, J shed 3 bases, and the junction held 3 bases outside the gene matches. Per the germline V gene, CDR1 is MNHEY and CDR2 is SVGAGI. The CDR3 sequence: CASSHGTSGYNEQFF. In DNA form, the CDR3 reads TGTGCCAGCAGTCACGGGACTAGCGGCTACAATGAGCAGTTCTTC.

The chain joins TRBV7-6 to TRBJ2-3, with a weak D call TRBD2 (5 bases). The V gene lost 3 bases and the J gene lost 3 bases, with 16 bases spanning the gap. CDR1 SGHVS and CDR2 FNYEAQ come from the germline V gene. There are 16 residues in the CDR3. The chain's CDR3 is CASSLWVGVETDTQYF. In DNA, the CDR3 is TGTGCCAGCAGCTTGTGGGTCGGGGTTGAGACAGATACGCAGTATTTT.

With regard to this clone: The junction departs from the called germline gene at one end, perhaps through a read error. This rearrangement joins TRBV20-1 to TRBJ2-7; D is unclear. The germline V gene encodes CDR1 DFQATT and CDR2 SNEGSKA (reference sequence). The CDR3 consists of 11 residues. The CDR3: CSARVAGEQYF. Written as DNA, the CDR3 is TGCAGTGCCAGAGTAGCCGGCGAGCAGTACTTC.

The genes are TRBV6-5 and TRBJ2-5; tentatively, D is TRBD2 (5 bases). V shed 5 bases and J shed 5 bases, with 18 bases lying between them. Looked up from germline, CDR1 is MNHEY and CDR2 is SVGAGI. This CDR3 comprises 15 residues. Here the CDR3 DNA reads TGTGCCAGCAGTCCCCGGGATCTCGCCGGGGAGACCCAGTACTTC. This codes for CASSPRDLAGETQYF.